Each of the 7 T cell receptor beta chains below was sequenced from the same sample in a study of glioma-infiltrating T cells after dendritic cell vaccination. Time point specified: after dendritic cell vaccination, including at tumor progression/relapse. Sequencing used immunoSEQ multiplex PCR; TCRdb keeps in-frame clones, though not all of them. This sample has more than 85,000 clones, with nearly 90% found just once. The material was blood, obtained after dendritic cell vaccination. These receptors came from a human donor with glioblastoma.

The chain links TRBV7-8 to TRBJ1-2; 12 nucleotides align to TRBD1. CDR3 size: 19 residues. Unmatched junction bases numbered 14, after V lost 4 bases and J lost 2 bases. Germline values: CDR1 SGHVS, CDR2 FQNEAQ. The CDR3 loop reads CASSSGLEGGTGGNYGYTF. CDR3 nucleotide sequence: TGTGCCAGCAGCTCCGGGCTTGAGGGAGGGACAGGGGGCAACTATGGCTACACCTTC.

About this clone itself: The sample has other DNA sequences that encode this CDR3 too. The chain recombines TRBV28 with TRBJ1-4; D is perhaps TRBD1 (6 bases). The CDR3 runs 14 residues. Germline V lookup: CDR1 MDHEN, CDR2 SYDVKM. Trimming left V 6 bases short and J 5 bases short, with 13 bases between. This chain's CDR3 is CASSLGGANEKLFF. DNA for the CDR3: TGTGCCAGCAGCCTGGGGGGGGCGAATGAAAAACTGTTTTTT.

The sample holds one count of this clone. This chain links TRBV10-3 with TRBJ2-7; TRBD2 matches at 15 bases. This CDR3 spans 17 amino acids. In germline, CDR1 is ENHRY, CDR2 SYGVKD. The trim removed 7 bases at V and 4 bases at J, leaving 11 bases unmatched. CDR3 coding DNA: TGTGCCATCACCTCGGGACTAGCGGGAGGAGAGGGGTACGAGCAGTACTTC. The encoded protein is CAITSGLAGGEGYEQYF.

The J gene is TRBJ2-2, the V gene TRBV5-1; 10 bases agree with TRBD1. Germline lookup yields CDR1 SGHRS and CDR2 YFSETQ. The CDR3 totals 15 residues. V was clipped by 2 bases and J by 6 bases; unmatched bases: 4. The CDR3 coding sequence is TGCGCCAGCAGCTTCCGGGACAGGGGATCCGGGGAGCTGTTTTTT. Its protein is CASSFRDRGSGELFF.

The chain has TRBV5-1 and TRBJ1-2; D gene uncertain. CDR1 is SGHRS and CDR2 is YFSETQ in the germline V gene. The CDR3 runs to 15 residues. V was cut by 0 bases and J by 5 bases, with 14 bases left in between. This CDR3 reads CASSLEAAGRYGYTF. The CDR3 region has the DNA TGCGCCAGCAGCTTGGAGGCCGCCGGGAGATATGGCTACACCTTC.

The CDR3 is CASRSGTGQSPLHF. Here the CDR3 DNA reads TGTGCCAGCCGGTCCGGGACAGGGCAGTCACCCCTCCACTTT. The V call is TRBV19, the J call TRBJ1-6; 9 bases map to TRBD1. Germline CDR1 is LNHDA and CDR2 is SQIVND (reference sequence). CDR3 length equals 14 residues. V was clipped by 9 bases and J by 10 bases; unmatched bases: 10.

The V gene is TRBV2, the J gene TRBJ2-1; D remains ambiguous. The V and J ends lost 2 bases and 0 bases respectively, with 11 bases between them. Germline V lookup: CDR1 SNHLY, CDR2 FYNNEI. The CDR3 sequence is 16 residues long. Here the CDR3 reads CASSEWARSSYNEQFF. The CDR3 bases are TGTGCCAGCAGTGAATGGGCCCGCAGCTCCTACAATGAGCAGTTCTTC.